This T cell receptor (beta chain) was sequenced during a study of CD8+CD57+ T cells in acquired aplastic anemia. The CDR3 length is 12 residues. Germline V lookup: CDR1 SQVTM, CDR2 ANQGSEA. V lost 5 bases to trimming and J lost 0 bases, with 8 bases between them. Study-level findings and limits: Between patients and controls, around 27 CD8+ CDR3 sequences were found in common.

For CDR3 and TCR beta VDJ profiling, genomic DNA was the template used. Each CDR3 protein is one row after TCRdb ran MiXCR on the reads. The sample lists hundreds of thousands of distinct CDR3 sequences; more than 40% were seen once. On this clonotype: Its specificity is not known.

Patients chosen for sequencing had shown CD8+CD57+ cell expansion by flow cytometry. The chain carries TRBV29-1 and TRBJ2-7; D possibly corresponds to TRBD1 (6 bases). The specimen sequenced was sorted CD4+, CD8+, or CD8+CD57+ T cells (not recorded which) from PBMCs. This clonotype was sampled from a human donor with aplastic anemia. The CDR3 DNA is TGCAGCGTTCGGGACACCTCCTACGAGCAGTACTTC. Protein sequence: CSVRDTSYEQYF.